This T cell receptor (beta chain) was documented in a study of regulatory T cells in long-lasting Graves disease. As concerns this clonotype: Its antigen remains unidentified.

The CDR3 length is 12 residues. The germline CDR1 and CDR2 sequences are GTSNPN and SVGIG (reference sequence). V was trimmed by 2 bases and J by 2 bases, leaving 6 bases between them. Isolated PBMC RNA provided the starting material for the TCR library. The EDTA tubes were filled with about 9 milliliters of drawn peripheral blood. TCRdb passed the reads through MiXCR, listing each CDR3 protein once. The sample shows approximately 1,900 distinct CDR3 sequences, 45% to 65% of them seen only once. Study-level results: In persistent patients, shared public clonotypes (more than 2,500) outnumbered those in new patients (about 890). Accuracy may have been reduced by the small sample size.

This receptor was obtained from a human donor with Graves disease. The chain employs TRBV30 and TRBJ1-1, with D hard to call. Sequencing was performed on peripheral blood mononuclear cells (PBMCs), taken with antithyroid drug treatment, in newly diagnosed or persistent Graves disease (not recorded which). CDR3: CAWSPPNTEAFF. The DNA of the CDR3 is TGTGCCTGGAGTCCCCCCAACACTGAAGCTTTCTTT.